A selection of T cell receptor beta chains follows, all from one sample in a study of naive and memory T cell subsets. One entry per CDR3 protein, called by TCRdb with MiXCR from the UMI-ligation and nested PCR reads. Of 100,000 to 150,000 distinct CDR3 sequences listed, roughly 32% are singletons. The source material was central memory CD4+ T cells from blood. The receptor set was obtained from a human donor in good health. Each CDR3 is given with its conserved first and last residue. A D gene is named only where the DNA matches it firmly. Clone size is not always given. Where it is, it says once, few, many or a class for expanded clones.

>TRBJ2-1|few|TRBV6-2/TRBV6-3|-
TGTGCCAGCAGTTCTTTAGCGCCAACGACGCGGGAGCAGTTCTTC
CASSSLAPTTREQFF
>TRBJ1-6|few|TRBV11-2|-
TGTGCCAGCAGCTTAGGGGGACGGGCCCCGGGGTCACCCCTCCACTTT
CASSLGGRAPGSPLHF
>TRBJ2-1|-|TRBV30|TRBD2
TGTGCCTGGAGTAGCGGGAGGCTCTACAATGAGCAGTTCTTC
CAWSSGRLYNEQFF
>TRBJ1-1|few|TRBV12-3/TRBV12-4|TRBD1
TGTGCCAGCAGTTTTCAGGGGGGGGGTGAAGCTTTCTTT
CASSFQGGGEAFF
>TRBJ2-4|-|TRBV4-1|-
TGCGCCAGCAGCCAAGAGTTCGGGGGGCTCGGCAAAAACATTCAGTACTTC
CASSQEFGGLGKNIQYF
>TRBJ2-4|-|TRBV7-2|-
TGTGCCAGCAGCTTAGCCGGACTTACCCAAATTCAGTACTTC
CASSLAGLTQIQYF
>TRBJ2-1|few|TRBV6-1|-
TGTGCCAGCGGGAGGGGGCTTACAGCTACGCGGGTGGGGAATGAGCAGTTCTTC
CASGRGLTATRVGNEQFF
>TRBJ2-4|many|TRBV28|TRBD1
TGTGCCAGCAGTTTTTATACGGGACAGGGGAAAAACATTCAGTACTTC
CASSFYTGQGKNIQYF
>TRBJ1-2|-|TRBV20-1|-
TGCAGTGCTAGAGTAGGGGATTTCTATGGCTACACCTTC
CSARVGDFYGYTF
>TRBJ2-4|-|TRBV4-1|-
TGCGCCAGCAGCCAAGAGGGGGCAGGGGAGGGTATTCAGTACTTC
CASSQEGAGEGIQYF
>TRBJ2-1|-|TRBV20-1|TRBD2
TGCAGTGCTAAAACTAGCGGGAGGAGGAATGAGCAGTTCTTC
CSAKTSGRRNEQFF
>TRBJ1-1|-|TRBV30|-
TGTGCCTGGAGACAACAAGCTGAAGCTTTCTTT
CAWRQQAEAFF
>TRBJ2-3|once|TRBV15|TRBD1
TGTGCCACCAGCAGAGGAGACAGGGTGGGCACAGATACGCAGTATTTT
CATSRGDRVGTDTQYF
>TRBJ2-1|few|TRBV11-2|TRBD2
TGTGCCAGCAGCTTTGGACTAGCGGGAACGGATGAGCAGTTCTTC
CASSFGLAGTDEQFF
>TRBJ2-7|-|TRBV28|-
TGTGCCAGTCGCCGGGACACATACTACGAGCAGTACTTC
CASRRDTYYEQYF
>TRBJ2-1|-|TRBV19|-
TGTGCCAGTAGTAAGGGTGTAGGGATGTCTGGTGAGCAGTTCTTC
CASSKGVGMSGEQFF
>TRBJ2-3|-|TRBV2|-
TGTGCCAGCAATCCGGTAGCGGCCCTCGCTGAAACGCAGTATTTT
CASNPVAALAETQYF
>TRBJ2-5|few|TRBV10-3|-
TGTGCCATCAAAGGGGACGGAAGCGGAGAGACCCAGTACTTC
CAIKGDGSGETQYF
>TRBJ1-5|-|TRBV28|TRBD1
TGTGCCAGCAGTACGGGACAGGGGGGAAGCTATCAGCCCCAGCATTTT
CASSTGQGGSYQPQHF
>TRBJ2-3|-|TRBV4-1|TRBD2
TGCGCCAGCAGCCCAGAGAGCGGGACTAGCACAGATACGCAGTATTTT
CASSPESGTSTDTQYF
>TRBJ2-1|few|TRBV7-3|-
TGTGCCAGCAGCACGGCAGGGGGGACCCGATACAATGAGCAGTTCTTC
CASSTAGGTRYNEQFF
>TRBJ1-3|few|TRBV7-2|-
TGTGCCAGCAGCTTAGGACCGGTCTCTGGAAACACCATATATTTT
CASSLGPVSGNTIYF
>TRBJ1-2|-|TRBV6-5|-
TGTGCCAGCAGTTACTCGTCAACCTATGGCTACACCTTC
CASSYSSTYGYTF
>TRBJ2-5|-|TRBV7-6|TRBD2
TGTGCCAGCAGCTCAGGACTAGCGGGATTAACCCAGTACTTC
CASSSGLAGLTQYF
>TRBJ1-1|-|TRBV18|-
TGTGCCAGCTCACCCCTTCAGAACGGTGAAGCTTTCTTT
CASSPLQNGEAFF
>TRBJ2-1|-|TRBV29-1|TRBD2
TGCAGCGTCGAATACCAGCGGGGTTCCTACAATGAGCAGTTCTTC
CSVEYQRGSYNEQFF
>TRBJ2-7|-|TRBV6-5|TRBD2
TGTGCCAGCAGTTACCGGACTAGCGGGAGTGGCGAGCAGTACTTC
CASSYRTSGSGEQYF
>TRBJ2-1|-|TRBV27|TRBD2
TGTGCCAGCAGTCCCTTAGCGGGAGGGAAATACAATGAGCAGTTCTTC
CASSPLAGGKYNEQFF
>TRBJ1-1|-|TRBV6-5|-
TGTGCCAGCAGTACCAGACAGGCTTGGGGTGGGTTCTTT
CASSTRQAWGGFF
>TRBJ1-3|few|TRBV12-3/TRBV12-4|-
TGTGCCAGCAGTTTAAGGCGACAGTCTGGAAACACCATATATTTT
CASSLRRQSGNTIYF
>TRBJ1-1|-|TRBV4-1|-
TGCGCCAGCAGCCGGGGCTGGGGAAACACTGAAGCTTTCTTT
CASSRGWGNTEAFF
>TRBJ2-7|-|TRBV5-4|TRBD1
TGTGCCAGCAGGGATGCGGGACAGGCCTCCTACGAGCAGTACTTC
CASRDAGQASYEQYF
>TRBJ1-1|many|TRBV28|-
TGTGCCAGCAGTTTGGGTGGGCGAGCTTTCTTT
CASSLGGRAFF
>TRBJ1-5|few|TRBV6-1|-
TGTGCCAGCACAGAACACCGGGCCCTTAGACAGTATAGCAATCAGCCCCAGCATTTT
CASTEHRALRQYSNQPQHF
>TRBJ2-7|-|TRBV20-1|-
TGCAGTGCTAGAGATATCCAGGGGAGCTCCTACGAGCAGTACTTC
CSARDIQGSSYEQYF
>TRBJ2-2|-|TRBV7-3|-
TGTGCCAGCAGCTTATCGTCAGCGACGGGCACCGGGGAGCTGTTTTTT
CASSLSSATGTGELFF
>TRBJ2-1|few|TRBV4-3|TRBD2
TGCGCCAGCAGCCAAGATTGGAGCGGGGAATACAATGAGCAGTTCTTC
CASSQDWSGEYNEQFF
>TRBJ1-1|many|TRBV19|-
TGTGCCAGTAGTAGTACCGGGTCCTCGTTTTTGAACACTGAAGCTTTCTTT
CASSSTGSSFLNTEAFF
>TRBJ1-1|-|TRBV29-1|-
TGCAGCGTTGGCGCGGGGGCAGAGAACACTGAAGCTTTCTTT
CSVGAGAENTEAFF
>TRBJ2-1|-|TRBV29-1|TRBD1
TGCAGCGTTGAAGACCGGGCCAGGGGGCTCTCGGGTGAGCAGTTCTTC
CSVEDRARGLSGEQFF
>TRBJ1-5|-|TRBV20-1|TRBD1
TGCAGTGCTAGGCGATCCCGGACAGGGGGCCTGAGCAATCAGCCCCAGCATTTT
CSARRSRTGGLSNQPQHF
>TRBJ2-5|-|TRBV20-1|-
TGCAGTGCTAGAGATTTCAGGGGTGGCCAAGAGACCCAGTACTTC
CSARDFRGGQETQYF
>TRBJ2-2|-|TRBV7-6|TRBD2
TGTGCCAGCAAGAGAGCTAGCGGGTCCACCGGGGAGCTGTTTTTT
CASKRASGSTGELFF
>TRBJ2-7|-|TRBV6-5|TRBD1
TGTGCCAGCAGATGGGACAGGGCCAGCTACGAGCAGTACTTC
CASRWDRASYEQYF
>TRBJ2-1|-|TRBV5-1|-
TGCGCCAGCAGCTATTATGGTCATCAGGAGCAGTTCTTC
CASSYYGHQEQFF
>TRBJ2-2|once|TRBV4-2|-
TGTGCCAGCAGCCAAGACCCGGGGAACACCGGGGAGCTGTTTTTT
CASSQDPGNTGELFF
>TRBJ2-3|-|TRBV20-1|TRBD1
TGCAGTGCTAGAAAGGGGGCTGGGGCAGATACGCAGTATTTT
CSARKGAGADTQYF
>TRBJ2-1|-|TRBV3-1|TRBD1
TGTGCCAGCAGCCAAGGGAGACAGGGGCGCAATGAGCAGTTCTTC
CASSQGRQGRNEQFF
>TRBJ2-7|few|TRBV29-1|-
TGCAGCGTAGCCCTTGGACAGTACGAGCAGTACTTC
CSVALGQYEQYF
>TRBJ1-2|-|TRBV18|-
TGTGCCAGCTCACCACCGGGCAGCCTAGCTAACTATGGCTACACCTTC
CASSPPGSLANYGYTF
>TRBJ1-6|many|TRBV6-2/TRBV6-3|-
TGTGCCAGCAGTGAGAGAGTGCGGTCACCCCTCCACTTT
CASSERVRSPLHF
>TRBJ2-7|few|TRBV2|-
TGTGCCAGCAGTGCTATGGGCAGATTCGAGCAGTACTTC
CASSAMGRFEQYF
>TRBJ2-1|-|TRBV20-1|TRBD2
TGCAGTGCTTTAAAACTAGCGGGGTTCTATGAGCAGTTCTTC
CSALKLAGFYEQFF
>TRBJ2-7|-|TRBV20-1|TRBD2
TGCAGTGCTAGCCCCTTAGCGGGAGGGCCCTTGAACTACGAGCAGTACTTC
CSASPLAGGPLNYEQYF
>TRBJ2-5|-|TRBV2|TRBD2
TGTGCCAGCGTAGGACTAGCGGGACGCCAAGAGACCCAGTACTTC
CASVGLAGRQETQYF
>TRBJ2-6|-|TRBV6-5|TRBD1
TGTGCCATCGGGACGACAGGGAAGTTCCCCGGGGCCAACGTCCTGACTTTC
CAIGTTGKFPGANVLTF
>TRBJ2-1|many|TRBV12-3/TRBV12-4|-
TGTGCCAGCAGCCGCTCTGACAATGAGCAGTTCTTC
CASSRSDNEQFF